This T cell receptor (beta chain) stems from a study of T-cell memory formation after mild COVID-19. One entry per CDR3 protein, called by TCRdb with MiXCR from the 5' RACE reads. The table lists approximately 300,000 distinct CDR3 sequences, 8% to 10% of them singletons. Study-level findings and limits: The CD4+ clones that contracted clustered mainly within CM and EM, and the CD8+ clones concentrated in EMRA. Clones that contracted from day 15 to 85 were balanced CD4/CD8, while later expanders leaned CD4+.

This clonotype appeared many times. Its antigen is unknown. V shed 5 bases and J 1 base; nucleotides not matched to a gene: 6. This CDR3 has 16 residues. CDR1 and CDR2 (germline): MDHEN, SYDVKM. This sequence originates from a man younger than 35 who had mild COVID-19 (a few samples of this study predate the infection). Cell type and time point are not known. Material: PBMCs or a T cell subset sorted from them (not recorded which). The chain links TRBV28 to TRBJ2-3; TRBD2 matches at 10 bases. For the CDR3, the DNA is TGTGCCAGCAGTCGGACTAGCGGCTACGGCACAGATACGCAGTATTTT. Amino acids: CASSRTSGYGTDTQYF.